The TCR beta chain described here comes from a study of technical replicates of blood from a handful of donors (dated by TCRdb to between 2016 and 2019). CDR1 is given as MDHEN and CDR2 as SYDVKM, both from the germline V gene. Ends trimmed: V by 3 bases, J by 7 bases; bases unmatched to a gene: 17. From cysteine to phenylalanine, the CDR3 is 17 amino acids long. Only CDR3 DNA is held: 51 bases, read in frame from base 1. A word on this clone: Its recognized antigen is unknown. No base quality values were provided; no much bigger clone lies one nucleotide off.

Library preparation used the immunoSEQ multiplex PCR assay. This immuneACCESS table, as held by TCRdb, lists in-frame sequences with V and J called but not all clones. Of the missing ones, under half trace to an unresolved V gene in checked studies; the others have no known cause. This sample is represented by approximately 68,000 clones; about 97% of them were singletons. The ten largest clones capture more than 0.25% of the sample. This sequence was found in a human donor in good health. Sequencing was performed on T cells isolated from PBMCs. The chain uses TRBV28 and TRBJ2-7; TRBD2 fits 8 bases in the junction. The CDR3 sequence is CASSLWEAGVESGEQYF. The nucleotide sequence reads TGTGCCAGCAGTTTGTGGGAAGCGGGAGTAGAGTCGGGTGAGCAGTACTTC. Where the CDR3 stops, the reference TRBV28 and TRBJ2-7 genes take over; the full variable domain is DVKVTQSSRYLVKRTGEKVFLECVQDMDHENMFWYRQDPGLGLRLIYFSYDVKMKEKGDIPEGYSVSREKKERFSLILESASTNQTSMYLCASSLWEAGVESGEQYFGPGTRLTVT.